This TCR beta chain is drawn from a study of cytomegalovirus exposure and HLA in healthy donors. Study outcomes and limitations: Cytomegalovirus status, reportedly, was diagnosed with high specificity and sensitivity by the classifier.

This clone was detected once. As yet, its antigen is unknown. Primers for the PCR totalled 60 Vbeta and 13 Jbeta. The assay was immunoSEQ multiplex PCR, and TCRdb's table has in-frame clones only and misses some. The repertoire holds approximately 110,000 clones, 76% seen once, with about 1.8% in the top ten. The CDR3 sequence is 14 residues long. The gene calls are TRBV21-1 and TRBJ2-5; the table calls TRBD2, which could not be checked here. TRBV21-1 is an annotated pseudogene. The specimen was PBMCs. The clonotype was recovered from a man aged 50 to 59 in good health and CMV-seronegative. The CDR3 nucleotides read TGTGCCAGCGTCTCCCCCCGGGACCAAGAGACCCAGTACTTC. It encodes CASVSPRDQETQYF.